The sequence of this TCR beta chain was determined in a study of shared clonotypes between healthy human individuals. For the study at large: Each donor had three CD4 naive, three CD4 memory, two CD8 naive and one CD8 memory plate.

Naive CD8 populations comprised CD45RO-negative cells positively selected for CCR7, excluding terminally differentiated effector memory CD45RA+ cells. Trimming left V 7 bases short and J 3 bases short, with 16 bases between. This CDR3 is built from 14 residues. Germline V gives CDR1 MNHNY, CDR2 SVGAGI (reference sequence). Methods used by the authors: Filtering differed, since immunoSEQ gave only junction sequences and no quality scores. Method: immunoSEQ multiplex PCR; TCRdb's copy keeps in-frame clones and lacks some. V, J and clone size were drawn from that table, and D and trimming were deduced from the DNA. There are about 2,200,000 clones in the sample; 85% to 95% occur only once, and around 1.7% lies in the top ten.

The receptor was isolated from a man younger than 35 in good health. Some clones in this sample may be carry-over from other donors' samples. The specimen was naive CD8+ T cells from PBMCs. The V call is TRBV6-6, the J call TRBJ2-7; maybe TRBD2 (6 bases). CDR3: CASNRGIRDYEQYF. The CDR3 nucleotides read TGTGCCAGCAACCGCGGGATTCGGGACTACGAGCAGTACTTC.